What follows are 7 T cell receptor beta chains derived from one specimen sequenced in a study of neurological immune-mediated disorders. TCRdb reprocessed the 5' RACE reads via MiXCR and lists one record per CDR3 protein. The sample includes about 58,000 distinct CDR3 sequences, under 3.5% of them seen just once. The sequencing input was PBMCs. The receptor set was obtained from a woman aged 60-75 years with multiple sclerosis.

This clonotype was detected many times. V is TRBV15 and J is TRBJ2-2, with unresolved D. In germline, CDR1 is LNHNV, CDR2 YYDKDF (reference sequence). The germline V and J ends were trimmed by 5 bases and 7 bases, with 14 bases remaining between them. CDR3 size: 14 residues. In DNA form, the CDR3 reads TGTGCCACCAGCTTTTATAGGGATATCGGGGAGCTGTTTTTT. Translated: CATSFYRDIGELFF.

This clonotype was detected ten times or more. CDR3 DNA: TGTGCCAGCAGTTACCGTGGCACAGATACGCAGTATTTT. Translation: CASSYRGTDTQYF. This chain uses TRBV6-5 with TRBJ2-3; D remains ambiguous. Trimming stripped 2 bases from V and 1 base from J, with 4 bases between. The germline CDR1 and CDR2 sequences are MNHEY and SVGAGI. The CDR3 consists of 13 residues.

Remarks on this clonotype: A much larger clonotype is one base distant, so this may be a read error. V gene TRBV7-2 combines with J gene TRBJ1-4; TRBD1 agrees at 7 bases. Germline V lookup: CDR1 SGHTA, CDR2 FQGNSA. The CDR3 has 15 amino acids. The J segment lost 8 bases and the V segment lost 4 bases, leaving 10 bases of the junction unmatched. In nucleotides, the CDR3 is TGTGCCAGCAGCTACCGACAGGGCTTTAGCGAAAAACTGTTTTTT. It yields the protein CASSYRQGFSEKLFF.

As to this clonotype: One base away lies a much larger clone, so this may be a sequencing read error. This sequence joins TRBV3-1 and TRBJ1-2; D is uncertain. The CDR3 extends over 12 amino acids. Trimming removed 0 bases from V and 10 bases from J, with 9 bases in between. CDR1 LGHDT and CDR2 YNNKEL come from the germline V gene (reference sequence). For the CDR3, the DNA is TGTGCCAGCAGCCAAGATGATAGGACCTACACCTTC. Translated: CASSQDDRTYTF.

This clonotype has a handful of counts. The chain joins TRBV11-3 to TRBJ2-3; TRBD1 matches at 8 bases. The CDR3 runs 15 residues. Germline CDR1 is SGHNT and CDR2 is YENEEA. With V trimmed by 4 bases and J by 4 bases, 7 bases remained unmatched. CDR3 DNA sequence: TGTGCCAGCAGCTCCCCAGGACAGGGCTCAGATACGCAGTATTTT. It codes for CASSSPGQGSDTQYF.

This clonotype showed up many times. CDR3 DNA sequence: TGCGCCAGCAGTGAGGGGGGTTTAGCCAAAAACATTCAGTACTTC. Its translation is CASSEGGLAKNIQYF. The chain combines TRBV10-1 with TRBJ2-4; D is perhaps TRBD1 or TRBD2 (5 bases each). Germline CDR1 is WNHNN and CDR2 is SYGVQD (reference sequence). The CDR3 is 15 amino acids. Deletions cut 2 bases from V and 0 bases from J, with 8 bases between.

This clonotype was counted ten times or more. The chain has TRBV27 and TRBJ2-1; 13 bases fit TRBD2. The CDR3 contains 17 residues. Germline loops: CDR1 MNHEY, CDR2 SMNVEV (reference sequence). The V segment lost 4 bases and the J segment 8 bases; nucleotides outside the gene matches: 11. The DNA of the CDR3 is TGTGCCAGCAGTTATGTTAGGAGACTAGCGGGAGGCGATGAGCAGTTCTTC. Its protein is CASSYVRRLAGGDEQFF.